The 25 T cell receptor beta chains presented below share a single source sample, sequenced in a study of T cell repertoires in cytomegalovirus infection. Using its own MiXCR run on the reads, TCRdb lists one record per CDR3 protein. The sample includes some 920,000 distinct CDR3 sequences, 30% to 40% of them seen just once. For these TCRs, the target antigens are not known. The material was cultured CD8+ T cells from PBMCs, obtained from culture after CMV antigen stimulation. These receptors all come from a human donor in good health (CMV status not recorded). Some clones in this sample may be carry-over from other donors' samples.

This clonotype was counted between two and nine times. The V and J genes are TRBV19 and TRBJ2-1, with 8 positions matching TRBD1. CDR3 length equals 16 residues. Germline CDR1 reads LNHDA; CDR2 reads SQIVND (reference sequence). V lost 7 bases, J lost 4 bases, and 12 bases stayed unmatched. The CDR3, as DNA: TGTGCCAGTACCAATACCGACAGGGGTCGTTACAATGAGCAGTTCTTC. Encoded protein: CASTNTDRGRYNEQFF.

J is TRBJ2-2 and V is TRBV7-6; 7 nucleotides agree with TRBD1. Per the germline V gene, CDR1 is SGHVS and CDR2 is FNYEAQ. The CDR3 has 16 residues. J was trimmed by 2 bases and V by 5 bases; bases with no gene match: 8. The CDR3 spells CASSMPGQSNTGELFF. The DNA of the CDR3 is TGTGCCAGCAGCATGCCGGGACAGAGCAACACCGGGGAGCTGTTTTTT. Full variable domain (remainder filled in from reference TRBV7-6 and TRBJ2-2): GAGVSQSPRYKVTKRGQDVALRCDPISGHVSLYWYRQALGQGPEFLTYFNYEAQQDKSGLPNDRFSAERPEGSISTLTIQRTEQRDSAMYRCASSMPGQSNTGELFFGEGSRLTVL.

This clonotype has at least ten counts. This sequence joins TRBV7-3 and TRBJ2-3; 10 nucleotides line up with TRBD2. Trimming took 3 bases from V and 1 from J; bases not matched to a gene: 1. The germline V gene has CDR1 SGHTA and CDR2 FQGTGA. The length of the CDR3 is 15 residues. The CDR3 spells CASSFGTSGTDTQYF. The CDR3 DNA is TGTGCCAGCAGCTTCGGGACTAGCGGCACAGATACGCAGTATTTT.

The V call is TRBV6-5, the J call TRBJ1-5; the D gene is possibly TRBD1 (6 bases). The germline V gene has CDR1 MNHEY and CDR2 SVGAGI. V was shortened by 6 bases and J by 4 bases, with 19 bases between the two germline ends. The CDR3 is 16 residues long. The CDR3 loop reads CASSQWAGTKNQPQHF. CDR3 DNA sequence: TGTGCCAGCAGCCAGTGGGCCGGGACAAAGAATCAGCCCCAGCATTTT.

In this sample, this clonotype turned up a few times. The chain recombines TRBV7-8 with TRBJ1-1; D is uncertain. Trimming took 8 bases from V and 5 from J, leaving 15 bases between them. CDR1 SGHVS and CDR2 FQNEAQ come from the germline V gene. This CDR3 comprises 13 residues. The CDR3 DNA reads TGTGCCAGCGAGGCCCTCCGCGGGACTGAAGCTTTCTTT. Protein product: CASEALRGTEAFF. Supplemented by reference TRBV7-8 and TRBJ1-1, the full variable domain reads GAGVSQSPRYKVAKRGQDVALRCDPISGHVSLFWYQQALGQGPEFLTYFQNEAQLDKSGLPSDRFFAERPEGSVSTLKIQRTQQEDSAVYLCASEALRGTEAFFGQGTRLTVV.

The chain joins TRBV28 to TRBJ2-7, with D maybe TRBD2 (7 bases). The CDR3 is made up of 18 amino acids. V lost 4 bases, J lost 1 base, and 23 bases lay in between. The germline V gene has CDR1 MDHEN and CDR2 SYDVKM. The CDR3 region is CASSSPPGGGLSSYEQYV. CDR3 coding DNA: TGTGCCAGCAGTTCCCCTCCTGGCGGGGGCCTCTCATCCTACGAGCAGTACGTC.

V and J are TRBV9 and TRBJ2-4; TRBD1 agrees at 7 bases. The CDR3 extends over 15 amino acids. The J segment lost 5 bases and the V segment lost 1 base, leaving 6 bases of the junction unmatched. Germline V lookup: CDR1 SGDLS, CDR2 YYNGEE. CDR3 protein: CASSVTDRIQNIQYF. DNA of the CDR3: TGTGCCAGCAGCGTAACGGACAGGATCCAAAACATTCAGTACTTC. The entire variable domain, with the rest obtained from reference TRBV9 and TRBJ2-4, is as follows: DSGVTQTPKHLITATGQRVTLRCSPRSGDLSVYWYQQSLDQGLQFLIQYYNGEERAKGNILERFSAQQFPDLHSELNLSSLELGDSALYFCASSVTDRIQNIQYFGAGTRLSVL.

The CDR3 reads CASSEDGGPSYEQYV. DNA of the CDR3: TGTGCCAGCAGTGAAGACGGGGGACCCTCCTACGAGCAGTACGTC. The chain uses TRBV2 and TRBJ2-7, with TRBD2 as a possible D gene (6 bases). The CDR3 consists of 15 residues. Deletions cut 1 base from V and 0 bases from J, with 10 bases between. From germline, CDR1 is SNHLY and CDR2 FYNNEI.

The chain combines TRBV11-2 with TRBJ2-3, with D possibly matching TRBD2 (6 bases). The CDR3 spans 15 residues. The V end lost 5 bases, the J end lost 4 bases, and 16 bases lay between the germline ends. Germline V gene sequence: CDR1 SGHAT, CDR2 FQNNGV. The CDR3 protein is CASSGSGWGADTQYF. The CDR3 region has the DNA TGTGCCAGCAGCGGCTCGGGATGGGGGGCAGATACGCAGTATTTT. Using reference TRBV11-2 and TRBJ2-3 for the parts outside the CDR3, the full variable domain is EAGVAQSPRYKIIEKRQSVAFWCNPISGHATLYWYQQILGQGPKLLIQFQNNGVVDDSQLPKDRFSAERLKGVDSTLKIQPAKLEDSAVYLCASSGSGWGADTQYFGPGTRLTVL.

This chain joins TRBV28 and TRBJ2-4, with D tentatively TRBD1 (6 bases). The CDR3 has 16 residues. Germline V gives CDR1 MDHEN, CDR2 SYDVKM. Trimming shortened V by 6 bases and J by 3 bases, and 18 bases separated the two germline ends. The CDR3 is CASRSGTLNVKNIQYF. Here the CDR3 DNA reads TGTGCCAGCAGATCCGGGACATTGAACGTCAAAAACATTCAGTACTTC.

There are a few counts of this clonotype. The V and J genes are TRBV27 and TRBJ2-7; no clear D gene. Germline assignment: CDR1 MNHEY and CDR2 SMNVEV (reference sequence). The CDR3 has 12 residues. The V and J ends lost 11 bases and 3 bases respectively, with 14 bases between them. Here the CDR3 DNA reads TGTGCCTGCGGACGGAATTACTACGAGCAGTACGTC. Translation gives CACGRNYYEQYV.

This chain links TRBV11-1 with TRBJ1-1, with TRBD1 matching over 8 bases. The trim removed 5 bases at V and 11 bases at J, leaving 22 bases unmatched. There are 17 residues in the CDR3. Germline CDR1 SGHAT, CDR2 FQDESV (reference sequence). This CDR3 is CASSPQGARRSRPAAFF. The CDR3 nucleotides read TGTGCCAGCAGCCCTCAGGGGGCTCGGCGGAGCCGCCCCGCGGCTTTCTTT.

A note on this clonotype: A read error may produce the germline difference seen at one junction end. CDR3 sequence: CASSYSEGSGTGVF. CDR3 DNA: TGTGCCAGCAGTTACTCCGAGGGATCCGGGACGGGTGTCTTT. The chain recombines TRBV6-5 with TRBJ1-2; weak D call: TRBD1 (5 bases). The germline V gene encodes CDR1 MNHEY and CDR2 SVGAGI. The CDR3 has 14 residues.

Here the CDR3 reads CASSHSGGTSYGYTF. The DNA for the CDR3 is TGCGCCAGCAGCCACTCTGGGGGGACCTCCTATGGCTACACCTTC. The V and J genes are TRBV5-1 and TRBJ1-2, with TRBD1 as a possible D gene (5 bases). Trimming took 4 bases from V and 4 from J, leaving 17 bases between them. Germline CDR1 is SGHRS and CDR2 is YFSETQ. This CDR3 is 15 amino acids long.

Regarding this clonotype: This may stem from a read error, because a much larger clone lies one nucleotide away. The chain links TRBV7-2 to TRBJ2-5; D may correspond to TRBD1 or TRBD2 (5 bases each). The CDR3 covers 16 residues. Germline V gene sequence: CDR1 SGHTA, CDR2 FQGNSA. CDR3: CASSLDPGRLAGTQNF. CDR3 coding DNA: TGTGCCAGCAGCTTAGATCCGGGACGCTTGGCTGGGACCCAGAACTTC.

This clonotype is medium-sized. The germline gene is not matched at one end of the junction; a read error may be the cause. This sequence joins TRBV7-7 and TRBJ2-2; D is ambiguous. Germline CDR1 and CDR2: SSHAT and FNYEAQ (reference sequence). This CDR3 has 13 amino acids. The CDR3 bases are TGTGCTAGCAGCTGGACCAACACCGGGGAGCTGTTTTTT. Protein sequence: CASSWTNTGELFF.

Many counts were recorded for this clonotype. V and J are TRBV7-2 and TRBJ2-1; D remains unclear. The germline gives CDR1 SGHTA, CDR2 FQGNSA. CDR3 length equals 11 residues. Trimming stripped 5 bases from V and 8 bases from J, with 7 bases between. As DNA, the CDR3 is TGTGCCAGCAGCCACCCCGATGAGCAGTTCTTC. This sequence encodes CASSHPDEQFF. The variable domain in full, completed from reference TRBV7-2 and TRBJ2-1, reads GAGVSQSPSNKVTEKGKDVELRCDPISGHTALYWYRQSLGQGLEFLIYFQGNSAPDKSGLPSDRFSAERTGGSVSTLTIQRTQQEDSAVYLCASSHPDEQFFGPGTRLTVL.

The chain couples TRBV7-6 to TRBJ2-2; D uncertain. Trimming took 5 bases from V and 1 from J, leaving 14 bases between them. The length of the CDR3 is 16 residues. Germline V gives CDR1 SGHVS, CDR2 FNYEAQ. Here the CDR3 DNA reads TGTGCCAGCAGCCAAGACCTTAACCTGAACACCGGGGAGCTGTTTTTT. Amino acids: CASSQDLNLNTGELFF.

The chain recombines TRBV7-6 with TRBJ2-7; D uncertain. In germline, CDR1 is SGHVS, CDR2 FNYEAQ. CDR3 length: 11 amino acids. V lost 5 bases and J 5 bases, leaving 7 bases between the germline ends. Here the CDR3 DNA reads TGTGCCAGCAGCCCCTGGGACGAGCAGTACTTC. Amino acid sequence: CASSPWDEQYF.

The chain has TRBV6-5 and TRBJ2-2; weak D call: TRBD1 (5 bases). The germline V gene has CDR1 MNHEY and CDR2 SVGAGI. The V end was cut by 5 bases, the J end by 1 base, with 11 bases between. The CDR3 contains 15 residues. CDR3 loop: CASSQDTRNTGELFF. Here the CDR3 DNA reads TGTGCCAGCAGTCAGGACACCAGGAACACCGGGGAGCTGTTTTTT.

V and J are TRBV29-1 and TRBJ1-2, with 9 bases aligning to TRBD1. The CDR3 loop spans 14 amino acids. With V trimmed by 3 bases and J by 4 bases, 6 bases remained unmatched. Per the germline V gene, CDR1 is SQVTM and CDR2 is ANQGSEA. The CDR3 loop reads CSVDRGTGFYGYTF. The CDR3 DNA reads TGCAGCGTTGATCGGGGGACAGGGTTCTATGGCTACACCTTC.

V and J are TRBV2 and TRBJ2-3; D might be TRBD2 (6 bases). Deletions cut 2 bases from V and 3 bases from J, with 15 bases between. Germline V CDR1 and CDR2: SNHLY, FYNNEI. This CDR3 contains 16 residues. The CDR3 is CASSETLAFTTDTQYF. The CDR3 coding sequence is TGTGCCAGCAGTGAAACGCTAGCGTTTACGACAGATACGCAGTATTTT. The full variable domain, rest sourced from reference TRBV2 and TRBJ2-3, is EPEVTQTPSHQVTQMGQEVILRCVPISNHLYFYWYRQILGQKVEFLVSFYNNEISEKSEIFDDQFSVERPDGSNFTLKIRSTKLEDSAMYFCASSETLAFTTDTQYFGPGTRLTVL.

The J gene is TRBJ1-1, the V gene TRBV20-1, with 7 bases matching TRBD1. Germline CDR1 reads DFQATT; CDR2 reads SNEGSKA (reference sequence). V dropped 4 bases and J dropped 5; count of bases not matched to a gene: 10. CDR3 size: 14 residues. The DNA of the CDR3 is TGCAGTGCTACTGCCTACAGGGGAAGGACTGAAGCTTTCTTT. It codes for CSATAYRGRTEAFF.

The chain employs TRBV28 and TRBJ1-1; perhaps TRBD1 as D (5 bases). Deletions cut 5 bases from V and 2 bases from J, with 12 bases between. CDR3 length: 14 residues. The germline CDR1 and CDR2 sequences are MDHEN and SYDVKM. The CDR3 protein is CASSNPRGNTEAFF. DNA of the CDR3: TGTGCCAGCAGTAATCCGAGGGGTAACACTGAAGCTTTCTTT.

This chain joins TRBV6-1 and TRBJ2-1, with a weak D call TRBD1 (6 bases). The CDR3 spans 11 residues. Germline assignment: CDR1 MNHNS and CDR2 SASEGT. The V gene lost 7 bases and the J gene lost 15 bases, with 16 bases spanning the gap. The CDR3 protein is CASNQGLPLFF. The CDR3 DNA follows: TGTGCCAGCAACCAGGGGCTACCTTTGTTCTTC.